Here is one T cell receptor (beta chain) with its context. Germline V gene data show CDR1 as SGHNT and CDR2 as YYREEE (reference sequence). V was shortened by 4 bases and J by 0 bases, with 19 bases between the two germline ends. This CDR3 has 17 residues. TCRdb keeps only in-frame clones here, not all; method: immunoSEQ multiplex PCR. Among 30,000 to 35,000 clones listed, roughly 78% were seen once. The data were obtained in a study of blood T cell repertoires in COVID-19. The specimen sequenced was peripheral blood. The chain uses TRBV5-4 and TRBJ1-1, with a weak D call TRBD1 (6 bases). The TCR originated in an elderly man with active or convalescent COVID-19. The CDR3 protein is CASSPGKGTRMNTEAFF. CDR3 DNA: TGTGCCAGCAGCCCTGGAAAAGGGACAAGAATGAACACTGAAGCTTTCTTT.